Each of the 9 T cell receptor delta chains below was sequenced from the same sample in a study of gamma delta lymphoproliferative disorders and STAT genes. TCRdb reanalysed the multiplex PCR reads via CATT. The sample yields approximately 4,000 delta-chain clones, 0.95% to 1.1% seen once. The receptor sequences were amplified from genomic DNA of peripheral blood mononuclear cells. The sample comprised blood. The receptors come from a human donor in good health.

By share of the sample, this clone is large (0.1 to 1%). The same CDR3 can be traced to other DNA sequences in this sample. The chain employs TRDV2 and TRDJ1; 11 bases are a match to TRDD3. CDR3 length equals 17 residues. V was clipped by 1 base and J by 3 bases; unmatched bases: 9. CDR1 GEAIGNYY and CDR2 EKD come from the germline V gene. The CDR3 DNA is TGTGCCTGTGACACGGTGGGGGATACGAGGGTTTCCGATAAACTCATCTTT. Translating gives CACDTVGDTRVSDKLIF.

The rearrangement links TRDV2 to TRDJ1, with 12 bases that match TRDD3. The junction had 11 bases not matched to a gene; V was cut back by 1 base and J by 3 bases. The length of the CDR3 is 18 residues. Germline V gives CDR1 GEAIGNYY, CDR2 EKD. DNA for the CDR3: TGTGCCTGTGACACAGTAAGCTGGGGGATACGCTTCGCCGATAAACTCATCTTT. Translating gives CACDTVSWGIRFADKLIF.

About this clone: The translation of this DNA and the TCRdb protein of a much larger clone differ at residue 8, probably owing to a read error; the protein shown here is translated from the DNA. The chain uses TRDV2 and TRDJ1, with TRDD3 matching 8 bases. With 3 bases clipped from V and 6 bases from J, the junction kept 8 bases outside the gene matches. CDR3 length: 14 amino acids. Germline-derived CDR1 and CDR2 are GEAIGNYY and EKD. The CDR3 here is CACDLLGGLHKLIF. CDR3 DNA: TGTGCCTGTGACTTACTGGGGGGTCTTCATAAACTCATCTTT.

This chain joins TRDV1 and TRDJ1, with D possibly matching TRDD2 (9 bases). The CDR3 loop spans 20 amino acids. The V end lost 6 bases, the J end lost 0 bases, and 29 bases lay between the germline ends. Germline CDR1 TSWWSYY, CDR2 QGS. The CDR3 DNA is TGTGCTCTTGGCCCCTTCCTACGGGTTCTGGGGGAAACCTACACCGATAAACTCATCTTT. Its protein is CALGPFLRVLGETYTDKLIF.

About this clone itself: This likely reflects a read error, since a far larger clone is one base away. Other DNA sequences of this sample code for an identical CDR3. The chain is built from TRDV2 and TRDJ1; TRDD3 agrees at 7 bases. In germline, CDR1 is GEAIGNYY, CDR2 EKD. J lost 0 bases, V lost 3 bases, and 12 bases had no gene match. This CDR3 spans 17 amino acids. CDR3 protein: CACDALTRDTHTDKLIF. The CDR3 DNA reads TGTGCCTGTGACGCCTTGACGAGGGATACTCACACCGATAAACTCATCTTT.

In its sample, this clone was seen a few times. It differs at one base from a far larger clone, so likely a read error. At the DNA level, this CDR3 is encoded by other sequences in the same sample as well. V and J are TRDV2 and TRDJ1, with 8 bases aligning to TRDD2. V trimming: 1 base; J trimming: 0 bases; junction bases outside the gene matches: 15. In germline, CDR1 is GEAIGNYY, CDR2 EKD. CDR3 length: 19 residues. CDR3 in amino acids: CACDTLPTRRGTYTDKLIF. CDR3 bases: TGTGCCTGTGACACTCTTCCTACTCGGCGGGGTACGTACACCGATAAACTCATCTTT.

This clone occurred a few times. This DNA translates differently at residue 16 from the TCRdb protein, which is that of a much larger clone; a read error is likely, and the protein shown is the DNA's own translation. The chain couples TRAV38-2/DV8 to TRDJ1; weak D call: TRDD3 (8 bases). The CDR3 is 19 amino acids. The germline V gene encodes CDR1 TSESDYY and CDR2 QEAYKQQN. The CDR3 loop is CAYFSYAVGGFGYTDELIF. The CDR3 coding sequence is TGTGCTTATTTTTCCTACGCAGTTGGGGGATTTGGGTACACCGATGAACTCATCTTT.

The chain links TRDV1 to TRDJ1; 12 positions agree with TRDD3. Germline V CDR1 and CDR2: TSWWSYY, QGS. With 9 bases clipped from V and 4 bases from J, the junction kept 24 bases outside the gene matches. This CDR3 is 20 amino acids long. The CDR3 nucleotides are TGTGCTCTCGACGCACTGGCCTACTGGGGGATACTCTCGTACATCGATAAACTCATCTTT. The encoded protein is CALDALAYWGILSYIDKLIF.

For this clone: TCRdb attributes to this sequence the protein of a much larger clone, which differs from the DNA translation at residue 14; a read error is likely, and the protein displayed is translated from the DNA. The chain is built from TRDV1 and TRDJ1; D possibly corresponds to TRDD2 (6 bases). Looked up from germline, CDR1 is TSWWSYY and CDR2 is QGS. This CDR3 has 21 residues. V was pared by 6 bases and J by 8 bases, with 40 bases between. The CDR3 coding sequence is TGTGCTCTTGGCCCTACGCTTCCTCCTACTGTTCGCTGGAGGATATTGGGGAAACTCATCTTT. Translated, it gives CALGPTLPPTVRWRILGKLIF.